What follows are 9 T cell receptor beta chains derived from one specimen sequenced in a study of T cell responses to AZD1222 COVID-19 vaccine. TCRdb keeps only in-frame clones here, not all; method: immunoSEQ multiplex PCR. The sample shows tens of thousands of clones, around 90% of them seen only once. Sample: peripheral blood, taken 28 days after the second AZD1222 dose. The origin of the receptors is an adult who received the AZD1222 COVID-19 vaccine.

The chain employs TRBV25-1 and TRBJ2-1; no clear D. The V end was cut by 2 bases, the J end by 4 bases, with 9 bases between. Germline V lookup: CDR1 MGHDK, CDR2 SYGVNS. The CDR3 spans 14 residues. The CDR3 DNA is TGTGCCAGCAGTGAAACCGTCAGATACAATGAGCAGTTCTTC. Translated, it gives CASSETVRYNEQFF.

The table lists this clone with a count of one. J is TRBJ1-1 and V is TRBV28; tentative D call: TRBD1 (5 bases). Germline V gene data show CDR1 as MDHEN and CDR2 as SYDVKM. The CDR3 length is 15 residues. V was trimmed by 2 bases and J by 10 bases, leaving 20 bases between them. CDR3 protein: CASSLGGQVRGRAFF. The CDR3 nucleotides read TGTGCCAGCAGTTTAGGGGGTCAAGTGAGGGGACGAGCTTTCTTT.

The chain employs TRBV5-4 and TRBJ1-2; 7 bases map to TRBD1. Germline lookup yields CDR1 SGHNT and CDR2 YYREEE (reference sequence). The ends lost 4 bases at V and 3 bases at J; junction bases unmatched: 6. The CDR3 length is 14 residues. The CDR3 DNA reads as TGTGCCAGCAGCGGGGGACAGCGGGACTATGGCTACACCTTC. The encoded protein is CASSGGQRDYGYTF. The complete variable domain, with remaining parts taken from reference TRBV5-4 and TRBJ1-2, reads ETGVTQSPTHLIKTRGQQVTLRCSSQSGHNTVSWYQQALGQGPQFIFQYYREEENGRGNFPPRFSGLQFPNYSSELNVNALELDDSALYLCASSGGQRDYGYTFGSGTRLTVV.

A single count supports this clone. This chain uses TRBV6-5 with TRBJ2-5, with no clear D. V was shortened by 0 bases and J by 5 bases, with 13 bases between the two germline ends. The CDR3 is 15 residues long. Looked up from germline, CDR1 is MNHEY and CDR2 is SVGAGI. The CDR3 DNA is TGTGCCAGCAGTTACTCGGCCCGGCCTGGGGAGACCCAGTACTTC. Amino acid sequence: CASSYSARPGETQYF.

This clone showed up just once. The chain joins TRBV4-1 to TRBJ1-2, with D tentatively TRBD1 (5 bases). V dropped 4 bases and J dropped 8 bases, with 14 bases sitting between them. There are 13 residues in the CDR3. CDR1 is MGHRA, CDR2 YSYEKL, per germline. The DNA for the CDR3 is TGCGCCAGCAGCCTCTCCCGCGAGGGGGGCTACACCTTC. Translating gives CASSLSREGGYTF.

The V and J genes are TRBV5-1 and TRBJ1-2; perhaps TRBD1 as D (6 bases). V was shortened by 2 bases and J by 2 bases, with 10 bases between the two germline ends. Germline lookup yields CDR1 SGHRS and CDR2 YFSETQ. The CDR3 consists of 14 residues. The CDR3 protein is CASSLLGGNYGYTF. The DNA of the CDR3 is TGCGCCAGCAGCTTATTAGGGGGGAACTATGGCTACACCTTC.

The chain uses TRBV28 and TRBJ1-5; D remains unclear. The V gene lost 10 bases and the J gene lost 7 bases, with 14 bases spanning the gap. Germline V gene sequence: CDR1 MDHEN, CDR2 SYDVKM. The CDR3 is 12 amino acids. CDR3 sequence: CATRRGNQPQHF. DNA for the CDR3: TGTGCCACCCGGCGGGGTAACCAGCCCCAGCATTTT.

The V call is TRBV5-4, the J call TRBJ2-3, with a tentative D call TRBD2 (6 bases). The CDR3 sequence is 14 residues long. Trimming removed 3 bases at V and 0 bases at J, with 8 bases between. Germline loops: CDR1 SGHNT, CDR2 YYREEE (reference sequence). Written as DNA, the CDR3 is TGTGCCAGCAGCTGGGGGGAAAGCACAGATACGCAGTATTTT. The encoded protein is CASSWGESTDTQYF.

This clone was seen a handful of times. The chain couples TRBV4-3 to TRBJ2-3; 11 positions agree with TRBD2. The junction had 2 bases not matched to a gene; V was cut back by 1 base and J by 2 bases. Germline V gene sequence: CDR1 LGHNA, CDR2 YSLEER. The CDR3 totals 16 residues. Here the CDR3 reads CASSQVGLADTDTQYF. The DNA of the CDR3 is TGCGCCAGCAGCCAAGTGGGACTAGCGGACACAGATACGCAGTATTTT.